The rows below give T cell receptor beta chains drawn from one sample of a study of CD8 T cells in ankylosing spondylitis. One entry per CDR3 protein results from TCRdb running MiXCR on the 5' RACE reads. This sample has 450,000 to 550,000 distinct CDR3 sequences, with approximately 5.3% found just once. The sample was blood, either unsorted or a sorted T cell fraction (not recorded which). These TCRs come from a male donor with ankylosing spondylitis. The CDR3 runs from the conserved cysteine through the conserved F or W. The D gene is left open where the match is weak. Only part of the rows carry a size: once, few, many, or a class if the clone is expanded.

D,J,V,size,CDR3,DNA
-,TRBJ2-7,TRBV28,-,CASSPIVFYEQYF,TGTGCCAGCAGCCCTATCGTTTTCTACGAGCAGTACTTC
TRBD1,TRBJ2-7,TRBV5-1,many,CASSRGQGILVTGQYF,TGCGCCAGCAGCCGGGGACAGGGTATCTTAGTTACCGGGCAGTACTTC
TRBD1,TRBJ2-5,TRBV4-2,few,CASSAGDRGRETQYF,TGTGCCAGCAGCGCCGGGGACAGGGGGCGGGAGACCCAGTACTTC
-,TRBJ2-1,TRBV4-2,many,CASTRKVGAISRYNEQFF,TGTGCCAGCACAAGGAAGGTGGGAGCTATCTCACGTTACAATGAGCAGTTCTTC
-,TRBJ2-5,TRBV4-2,few,CASSQEVGSYGETQYF,TGTGCCAGCAGCCAAGAAGTCGGGTCCTACGGGGAGACCCAGTACTTC
-,TRBJ2-7,TRBV7-3,many,CASSLERATYEQYF,TGTGCCAGCAGCTTAGAACGGGCCACCTACGAGCAGTACTTC
TRBD2,TRBJ2-7,TRBV20-1,-,CSGTSARSYEQYF,TGCAGTGGGACTAGCGCCCGCTCCTACGAGCAGTACTTC
TRBD2,TRBJ2-7,TRBV28,many,CASFTRGRASYEQYF,TGTGCCAGCTTCACGCGGGGGAGAGCATCCTACGAGCAGTACTTC
TRBD2,TRBJ2-3,TRBV11-1,few,CASSHSGGTTDTQYF,TGTGCCAGCAGCCACTCGGGGGGGACAACAGATACGCAGTATTTT
-,TRBJ2-7,TRBV28,many,CASSQWTTPDEQYF,TGTGCCAGCAGCCAATGGACGACTCCGGACGAGCAGTACTTC
-,TRBJ1-3,TRBV7-6,many,CASSLDRSSGNTIYF,TGTGCCAGCAGCTTAGACCGCAGCTCTGGAAACACCATATATTTT
TRBD1,TRBJ2-5,TRBV7-2,many,CASSLGDRRETQYF,TGTGCCAGCAGCTTAGGGGACAGGCGAGAGACCCAGTACTTC
-,TRBJ2-3,TRBV5-5,-,CAMSPDRSDTQYF,TGTGCCATGAGCCCGGACCGCTCCGATACGCAGTATTTT
TRBD1,TRBJ1-3,TRBV5-1,many,CASSTGTGGNTIYF,TGCGCCAGCAGTACCGGGACAGGAGGAAACACCATATATTTT
-,TRBJ2-4,TRBV20-1,many,CSAPPGRTITIQYF,TGCAGTGCTCCCCCTGGGAGGACGATTACCATTCAGTACTTC
TRBD1,TRBJ1-1,TRBV7-2,many,CASSHRGLSVAFF,TGTGCCAGCAGCCACAGGGGTTTATCGGTAGCTTTCTTT
-,TRBJ2-3,TRBV20-1,-,CSASGYPGTRTDTQYF,TGCAGTGCTAGTGGGTACCCCGGGACCCGCACAGATACGCAGTATTTT
-,TRBJ2-5,TRBV29-1,many,CSVVPDGFQETQYF,TGCAGCGTTGTACCCGACGGATTCCAAGAGACCCAGTACTTC
-,TRBJ2-7,TRBV7-2,few,CASSRLAGSYEQYF,TGTGCCAGCAGCCGGTTGGCAGGGTCCTACGAGCAGTACTTC
-,TRBJ2-2,TRBV7-6,once,CASSGRGSWNTGELFF,TGTGCCAGCAGCGGCAGGGGTAGTTGGAACACCGGGGAGCTGTTTTTT
-,TRBJ2-7,TRBV6-1,-,CASSEGVTEQYF,TGTGCCAGCAGTGAAGGCGTAACCGAGCAGTACTTC
TRBD2,TRBJ2-7,TRBV10-3,many,CATGLAGGQYEQYF,TGTGCCACCGGACTAGCGGGGGGCCAGTACGAGCAGTACTTC
TRBD1,TRBJ2-3,TRBV6-1,many,CASGTGITDTQYF,TGTGCCAGCGGGACAGGTATCACAGATACGCAGTATTTT
-,TRBJ2-5,TRBV10-3,many,CAISGGKQETQYF,TGTGCCATCAGTGGCGGGAAGCAAGAGACCCAGTACTTC
-,TRBJ1-6,TRBV5-1,many,CASNLRNTYKNLSSYNSPLHF,TGCGCCAGCAACCTACGAAATACCTACAAGAACCTTAGCTCCTATAATTCACCCCTCCACTTT
-,TRBJ1-4,TRBV25-1,many,CASSLTGGEKLFF,TGTGCCAGCAGTTTAACTGGGGGGGAAAAACTGTTTTTT
-,TRBJ1-2,TRBV20-1,many,CSAREETNYGYTF,TGCAGTGCTAGAGAGGAGACAAACTATGGCTACACCTTC
-,TRBJ1-1,TRBV7-2,many,CASSLSVAEAFF,TGTGCCAGCAGCCTCTCGGTTGCCGAAGCTTTCTTT
TRBD1,TRBJ1-4,TRBV4-2,few,CASSPQGAQEKLFF,TGTGCCAGCAGCCCACAGGGGGCACAAGAAAAACTGTTTTTT
TRBD2,TRBJ2-1,TRBV20-1,many,CSARDASGGDEQFF,TGCAGTGCTAGAGATGCTAGCGGAGGGGATGAGCAGTTCTTC
-,TRBJ2-2,TRBV7-8,few,CASNNHRVPTGELFF,TGTGCCAGCAATAATCACAGGGTACCCACCGGGGAGCTGTTTTTT
-,TRBJ2-1,TRBV5-1,many,CASSFSGRTYNEQFF,TGCGCCAGCAGCTTTTCAGGACGGACTTACAATGAGCAGTTCTTC
-,TRBJ2-5,TRBV20-1,many,CSAFSDQETQYF,TGCAGTGCCTTTAGCGACCAAGAGACCCAGTACTTC
-,TRBJ1-2,TRBV12-3/TRBV12-4,many,CASSFHPPGDGYTF,TGTGCCAGCAGTTTTCATCCTCCGGGGGATGGCTACACCTTC
TRBD2,TRBJ2-5,TRBV29-1,many,CSVEGGRGGFPETQYF,TGCAGCGTTGAAGGTGGGCGGGGGGGATTTCCAGAGACCCAGTACTTC
TRBD2,TRBJ2-1,TRBV27,-,CASSPGTSGVNEQFF,TGTGCCAGCAGTCCCGGGACTAGCGGGGTTAATGAGCAGTTCTTC
-,TRBJ1-1,TRBV14,few,CASSQDWGLPGEAFF,TGTGCCAGCAGCCAAGATTGGGGCCTGCCCGGGGAAGCTTTCTTT
-,TRBJ1-1,TRBV6-1,many,CASRPGQRNTEAFF,TGTGCCAGCAGACCGGGACAAAGAAACACTGAAGCTTTCTTT
TRBD2,TRBJ2-3,TRBV7-9,-,CASSLDTSVFTDTQYF,TGTGCCAGCAGCTTAGATACTAGCGTGTTCACAGATACGCAGTATTTT
-,TRBJ1-5,TRBV5-1,many,CASSLGGNSNQPQHF,TGCGCCAGCAGCCTCGGGGGGAATAGCAATCAGCCCCAGCATTTT
-,TRBJ1-5,TRBV21-1,many,CASSKENPFGGCDQPQHF,TGTGCCAGCAGCAAAGAAAATCCTTTCGGGGGGTGCGATCAGCCCCAGCATTTT
TRBD1,TRBJ2-2,TRBV12-3/TRBV12-4,many,CASSLGQGPLELFF,TGTGCCAGCAGCCTGGGACAGGGACCTTTGGAGCTGTTTTTT